This TCR beta chain was documented in a study of cytomegalovirus exposure and HLA in healthy donors. The study, taken as a whole, reports: 150 or so TCR beta chains were listed as cytomegalovirus-associated. Cytomegalovirus status was reportedly diagnosed by the classifier with high specificity and sensitivity.

Separation from the approximately 670-subject first cohort characterized the 120-subject validation cohort, to which the donors belonged. Trimming stripped 6 bases from V and 4 bases from J, with 13 bases between. Germline V gene lookup returns CDR1 MNHNY and CDR2 SVGAGI (reference sequence). The CDR3 runs 14 residues. In the case of this clone: Its antigen is unknown.

This table comes from immunoSEQ multiplex PCR, and its TCRdb copy is limited to in-frame clones, with some not included. Of 35,000 to 50,000 clones listed, roughly 93% are singletons. The chain carries TRBV6-6 and TRBJ1-5; D may be TRBD1 (6 bases). The specimen sequenced was PBMCs. This sequence was found in a woman under 30 in good health and CMV-seronegative. In nucleotides, the CDR3 is TGTGCCAGCAGCACGACAGGATTGAATCAGCCCCAGCATTTT. Amino acids: CASSTTGLNQPQHF.